These 16 T cell receptor beta chains were all obtained from the same sample, sequenced in a study of shared clonotypes between healthy human individuals (dated by TCRdb to the early 2020s). Libraries were constructed by the immunoSEQ multiplex PCR assay. The source is immuneACCESS, and TCRdb retained only in-frame sequences with V and J called. Part of the clones is not carried over; for the studies checked, unresolved V genes explain less than half of this, and the remainder is unexplained. This sample gives more than 1.2 million clones in total; just under 99% of them show up just once. The ten largest clones add up to about 0.35% of the sample. The sample comprised naive CD4+ T cells sorted from blood. Explained via the paper, the cell subset or site label denotes: CD45RA+ positively selected. The source of these receptors is a man aged 25-45 years in good health.

This clone was observed many times. This chain connects TRBV2 to TRBJ1-1, with D hard to call. The V gene's germline CDR1 is SNHLY and CDR2 FYNNEI. This CDR3 contains 13 residues. Trimming cost V 2 bases and J 4 bases, with 8 bases left between them. The CDR3 DNA sequence: TGTGCCAGCAGTGAACAGGCTCCCACTGAAGCTTTCTTT. Translating gives CASSEQAPTEAFF. Full variable domain (remainder filled in from reference TRBV2 and TRBJ1-1): EPEVTQTPSHQVTQMGQEVILRCVPISNHLYFYWYRQILGQKVEFLVSFYNNEISEKSEIFDDQFSVERPDGSNFTLKIRSTKLEDSAMYFCASSEQAPTEAFFGQGTRLTVV.

This sequence joins TRBV11-2 and TRBJ2-4; TRBD2 agrees at 7 bases. V dropped 5 bases and J dropped 7; count of bases not matched to a gene: 14. This CDR3 has 16 residues. The V gene's germline CDR1 is SGHAT and CDR2 FQNNGV. The CDR3 here is CASSPRTGRQSNIQYF. CDR3 bases: TGTGCCAGCAGCCCGAGAACCGGGAGGCAGTCGAACATTCAGTACTTC.

The chain combines TRBV30 with TRBJ1-1; D is unclear. The germline V and J ends were trimmed by 4 bases and 1 base, with 10 bases remaining between them. Germline V CDR1 and CDR2: GTSNPN, SVGIG (reference sequence). This CDR3 has 13 residues. For the CDR3, the DNA is TGTGCCTGGACGAGCCAGCCGAACACTGAAGCTTTCTTT. Its protein product is CAWTSQPNTEAFF.

The chain employs TRBV5-1 and TRBJ2-7; 8 bases match TRBD1. The trim removed 7 bases at V and 0 bases at J, leaving 3 bases unmatched. The CDR3 extends over 13 amino acids. The germline gives CDR1 SGHRS, CDR2 YFSETQ. The CDR3 nucleotides read TGCGCCAGCGGGACAGGTCCCTCCTACGAGCAGTACTTC. Protein sequence: CASGTGPSYEQYF. The complete variable domain, with remaining parts taken from reference TRBV5-1 and TRBJ2-7, reads KAGVTQTPRYLIKTRGQQVTLSCSPISGHRSVSWYQQTPGQGLQFLFEYFSETQRNKGNFPGRFSGRQFSNSRSEMNVSTLELGDSALYLCASGTGPSYEQYFGPGTRLTVT.

V usage is TRBV28 and J usage is TRBJ2-3, with D possibly matching TRBD1 (6 bases). Germline V gene lookup returns CDR1 MDHEN and CDR2 SYDVKM. The CDR3 consists of 14 residues. Trimming removed 6 bases from V and 1 base from J, with 11 bases in between. DNA for the CDR3: TGTGCCAGCAGGACAGGCCTGCGCACAGATACGCAGTATTTT. It yields the protein CASRTGLRTDTQYF.

The V and J genes are TRBV28 and TRBJ1-5; D is ambiguous. Looked up from germline, CDR1 is MDHEN and CDR2 is SYDVKM. V lost 3 bases to trimming and J lost 0 bases, with 9 bases between them. The CDR3 consists of 15 residues. CDR3 DNA sequence: TGTGCCAGCAGTTTCGGCGGATATAGCAATCAGCCCCAGCATTTT. This codes for CASSFGGYSNQPQHF.

J is TRBJ2-7 and V is TRBV10-1; 8 bases fit TRBD2. The germline CDR1 and CDR2 sequences are WNHNN and SYGVQD (reference sequence). The junction had 10 bases not matched to a gene; V was cut back by 2 bases and J by 4 bases. The CDR3 spans 16 residues. The DNA of the CDR3 is TGCGCCAGCAGTGAGGGACTAAGCGGGAGTAGGTACGAGCAGTACTTC. Translated: CASSEGLSGSRYEQYF.

The V and J genes are TRBV25-1 and TRBJ1-1; weak D call: TRBD1 (6 bases). V was clipped by 2 bases and J by 5 bases, with 15 bases between them. The CDR3 runs to 15 residues. Looked up from germline, CDR1 is MGHDK and CDR2 is SYGVNS. The CDR3 reads CASSELTGKLTEAFF. DNA of the CDR3: TGTGCCAGCAGTGAACTGACAGGAAAGTTGACTGAAGCTTTCTTT.

The chain uses TRBV28 and TRBJ2-3; no reliable D call. Trimming cost V 5 bases and J 8 bases, with 14 bases left between them. The CDR3 sequence is 13 residues long. The germline V gene encodes CDR1 MDHEN and CDR2 SYDVKM. The CDR3 DNA follows: TGTGCCAGCAGTCTACCACCCTCTGGTACGCAGTATTTT. Translated: CASSLPPSGTQYF.

The J gene is TRBJ2-5, the V gene TRBV7-2; a possible D gene is TRBD1 (6 bases). The CDR3 covers 14 residues. Trimming took off 5 bases at V and 1 base at J, with 11 bases between the two ends. CDR1 and CDR2 from the germline V gene are SGHTA and FQGNSA. The CDR3 region has the DNA TGTGCCAGCAGCCCAGACAGGACCCAAGAGACCCAGTACTTC. This gives the protein CASSPDRTQETQYF.

This chain uses TRBV30 with TRBJ2-3, with 10 bases fitting TRBD2. Per germline, CDR1 GTSNPN and CDR2 SVGIG (reference sequence). Trimming cost V 2 bases and J 4 bases; bases outside gene matches: 6. The CDR3 runs 15 residues. The CDR3 protein is CAWSPSGRGSDTQYF. The CDR3 DNA is TGTGCCTGGAGTCCTAGCGGGAGAGGCTCAGATACGCAGTATTTT.

The rearrangement joins TRBV4-3 to TRBJ2-3; possibly TRBD2 for D (5 bases). The CDR3 length is 20 residues. With 0 bases removed from V and 0 bases from J, the gap between germline ends came to 22 bases. CDR1 is LGHNA and CDR2 is YSLEER in the germline V gene. This chain's CDR3 is CASSQDGGFGKPSSTDTQYF. CDR3 nucleotide sequence: TGCGCCAGCAGCCAAGATGGCGGATTCGGGAAACCATCTAGCACAGATACGCAGTATTTT.

Only one count was recorded for this clone. The gene calls are TRBV14 and TRBJ2-1; 8 nucleotides line up with TRBD2. Germline CDR1 and CDR2: SGHDN and FVKESK. The V gene end was trimmed by 6 bases and the J gene end by 5 bases; junction bases not matched to a gene: 12. The CDR3 totals 16 residues. For the CDR3, the DNA is TGTGCCAGCAGTCCTCTAAGCGGGAGAGCGAACAATGAGCAGTTCTTC. Protein: CASSPLSGRANNEQFF.

The chain recombines TRBV5-1 with TRBJ1-2; D gene unclear. The V and J ends lost 4 bases and 1 base respectively, with 17 bases between them. CDR1 and CDR2 from the germline V gene are SGHRS and YFSETQ. The CDR3 extends over 16 amino acids. The DNA for the CDR3 is TGCGCCAGCAGCCAGCTCCCGAGGTCCGTTAACTATGGCTACACCTTC. This sequence encodes CASSQLPRSVNYGYTF.

The chain employs TRBV18 and TRBJ2-3; D may match TRBD1 or TRBD2 (5 bases each). The CDR3 sequence is 16 residues long. Germline values: CDR1 KGHSH, CDR2 LQKENI. Trimming cost V 3 bases and J 1 base, with 14 bases left between them. The CDR3 DNA sequence: TGTGCCAGCTCACCCCTGACTACAGGCGGCACAGATACGCAGTATTTT. Protein sequence: CASSPLTTGGTDTQYF. The variable domain in full, completed from reference TRBV18 and TRBJ2-3, reads NAGVMQNPRHLVRRRGQEARLRCSPMKGHSHVYWYRQLPEEGLKFMVYLQKENIIDESGMPKERFSAEFPKEGPSILRIQQVVRGDSAAYFCASSPLTTGGTDTQYFGPGTRLTVL.

The chain has TRBV7-9 and TRBJ2-3, with 8 nucleotides matching TRBD2. Germline V CDR1 and CDR2: SEHNR, FQNEAQ (reference sequence). Unmatched junction bases numbered 4, after V lost 5 bases and J lost 0 bases. This CDR3 region has 15 residues. CDR3 DNA sequence: TGTGCCAGCAGCCAAGCGGGGGCTAGCACAGATACGCAGTATTTT. It is translated as CASSQAGASTDTQYF. Full variable domain (missing parts from reference TRBV7-9 and TRBJ2-3): DTGVSQNPRHKITKRGQNVTFRCDPISEHNRLYWYRQTLGQGPEFLTYFQNEAQLEKSRLLSDRFSAERPKGSFSTLEIQRTEQGDSAMYLCASSQAGASTDTQYFGPGTRLTVL.